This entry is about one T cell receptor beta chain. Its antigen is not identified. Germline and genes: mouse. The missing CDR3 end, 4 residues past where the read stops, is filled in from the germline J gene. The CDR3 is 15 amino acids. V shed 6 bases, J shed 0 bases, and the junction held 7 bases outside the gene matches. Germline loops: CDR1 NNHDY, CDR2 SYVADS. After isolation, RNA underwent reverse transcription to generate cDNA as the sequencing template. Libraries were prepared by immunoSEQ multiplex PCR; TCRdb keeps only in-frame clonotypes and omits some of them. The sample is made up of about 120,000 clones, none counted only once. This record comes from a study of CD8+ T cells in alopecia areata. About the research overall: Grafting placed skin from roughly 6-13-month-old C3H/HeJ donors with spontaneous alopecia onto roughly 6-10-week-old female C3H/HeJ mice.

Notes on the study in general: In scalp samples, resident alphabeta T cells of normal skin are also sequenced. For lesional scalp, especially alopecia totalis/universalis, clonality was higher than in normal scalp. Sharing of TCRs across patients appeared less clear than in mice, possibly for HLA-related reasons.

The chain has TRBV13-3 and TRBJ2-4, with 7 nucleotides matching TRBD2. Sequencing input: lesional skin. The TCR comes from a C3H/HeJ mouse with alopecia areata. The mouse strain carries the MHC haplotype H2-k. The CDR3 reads CASTRTGNSQNTLYF. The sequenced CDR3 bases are TGTGCCAGCACCCGGACTGGTAATAGTCAAAAC.